The clone carrying this T cell receptor (beta chain) was observed a handful of times. The antigen remains unidentified. This sample was taken from a study of identical twins. Study conclusions and caveats: Memory repertoires showed no such pattern, whereas abundant cord blood beta clonotypes carried fewer insertions. Zero-insertion findings could be partly confounded by invariant cells (MAIT and iNKT cells).

TCRdb analysed the 5' RACE reads with MiXCR anew, one entry per CDR3 protein. Of more than 200,000 distinct CDR3 sequences in the sample, roughly a tenth were seen once. Per the germline V gene, CDR1 is SNHLY and CDR2 is FYNNEI. CDR3 size: 14 residues. The J segment lost 2 bases and the V segment lost 5 bases, leaving 5 bases of the junction unmatched. Sequenced input: memory (CD45RO+) T cells sorted from blood. The rearrangement links TRBV2 to TRBJ1-2; 7 nucleotides align to TRBD1. The TCR originated in a woman aged 18-29 years in good health. CDR3 DNA sequence: TGTGCCAGCAGTCCACAGGGGCTCAACTATGGCTACACCTTC. This translates into CASSPQGLNYGYTF.